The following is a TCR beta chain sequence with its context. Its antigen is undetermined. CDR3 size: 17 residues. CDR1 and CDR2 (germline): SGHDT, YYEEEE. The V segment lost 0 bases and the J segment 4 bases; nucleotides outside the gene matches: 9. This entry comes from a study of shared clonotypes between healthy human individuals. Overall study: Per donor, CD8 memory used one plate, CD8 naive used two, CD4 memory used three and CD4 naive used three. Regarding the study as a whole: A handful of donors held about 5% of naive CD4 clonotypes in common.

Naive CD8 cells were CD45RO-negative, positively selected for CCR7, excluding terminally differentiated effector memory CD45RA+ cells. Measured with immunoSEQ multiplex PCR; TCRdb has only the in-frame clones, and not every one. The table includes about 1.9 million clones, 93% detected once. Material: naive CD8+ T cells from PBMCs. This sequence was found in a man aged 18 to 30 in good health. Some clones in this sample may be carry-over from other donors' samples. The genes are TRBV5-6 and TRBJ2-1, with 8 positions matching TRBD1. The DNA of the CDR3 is TGTGCCAGCAGCTTGGTTGGTGGGACAGGAAATTACAATGAGCAGTTCTTC. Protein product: CASSLVGGTGNYNEQFF.